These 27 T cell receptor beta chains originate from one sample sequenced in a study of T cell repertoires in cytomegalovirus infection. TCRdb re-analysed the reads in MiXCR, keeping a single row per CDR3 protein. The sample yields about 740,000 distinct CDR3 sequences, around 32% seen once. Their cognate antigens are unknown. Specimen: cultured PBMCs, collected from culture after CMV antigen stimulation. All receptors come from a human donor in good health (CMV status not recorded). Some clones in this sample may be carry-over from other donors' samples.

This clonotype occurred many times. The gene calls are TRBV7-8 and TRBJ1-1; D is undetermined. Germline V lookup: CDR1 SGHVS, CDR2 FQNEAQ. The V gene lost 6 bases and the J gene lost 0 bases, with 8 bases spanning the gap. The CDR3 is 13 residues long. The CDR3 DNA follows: TGTGCCAGCAGGCTGATCATGAACACTGAAGCTTTCTTT. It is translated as CASRLIMNTEAFF.

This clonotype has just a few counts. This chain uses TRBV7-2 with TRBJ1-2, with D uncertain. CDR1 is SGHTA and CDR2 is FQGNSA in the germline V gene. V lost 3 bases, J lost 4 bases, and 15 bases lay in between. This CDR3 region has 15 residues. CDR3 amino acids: CASSFRANHFYGYTF. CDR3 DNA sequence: TGTGCCAGCAGCTTTCGGGCAAACCATTTCTATGGCTACACCTTC.

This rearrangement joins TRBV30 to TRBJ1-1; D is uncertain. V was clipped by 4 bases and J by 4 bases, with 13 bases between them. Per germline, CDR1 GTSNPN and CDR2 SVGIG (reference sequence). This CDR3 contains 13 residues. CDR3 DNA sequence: TGTGCCTGGATTAAGGTTCCGGGCACTGAAGCTTTCTTT. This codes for CAWIKVPGTEAFF.

Here the CDR3 reads CASSDRLRRFYEQYF. CDR3 DNA sequence: TGTGCCAGCAGCGATCGACTTAGGCGGTTCTACGAGCAGTACTTC. The chain uses TRBV6-6 and TRBJ2-7; D remains unclear. The CDR3 sequence is 15 residues long. The germline V and J ends were trimmed by 6 bases and 3 bases, with 18 bases remaining between them. The germline V gene encodes CDR1 MNHNY and CDR2 SVGAGI (reference sequence).

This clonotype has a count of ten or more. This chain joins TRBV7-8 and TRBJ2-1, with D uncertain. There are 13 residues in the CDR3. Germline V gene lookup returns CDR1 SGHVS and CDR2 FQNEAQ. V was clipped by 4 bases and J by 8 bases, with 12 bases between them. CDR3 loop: CASSWRPPDEQFF. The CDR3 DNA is TGTGCCAGCAGCTGGCGGCCACCCGATGAGCAGTTCTTC.

This chain's CDR3 is CASSLAPRDAGTQYF. The CDR3 nucleotides are TGTGCCAGCAGCTTAGCGCCCCGGGACGCTGGGACCCAGTACTTC. The chain has TRBV11-2 and TRBJ2-5; TRBD1 or TRBD2 may be the D gene (5 bases each). Germline V gene lookup returns CDR1 SGHAT and CDR2 FQNNGV. This CDR3 is 15 amino acids long. The V and J ends lost 1 base and 7 bases respectively, with 16 bases between them.

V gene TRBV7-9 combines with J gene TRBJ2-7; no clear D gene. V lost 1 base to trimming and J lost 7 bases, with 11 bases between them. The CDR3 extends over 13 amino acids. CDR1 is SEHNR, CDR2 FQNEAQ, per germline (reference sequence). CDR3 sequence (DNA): TGTGCCAGCAGCTTAGAGAGCCATTTGGAGCAGTACTTC. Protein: CASSLESHLEQYF.

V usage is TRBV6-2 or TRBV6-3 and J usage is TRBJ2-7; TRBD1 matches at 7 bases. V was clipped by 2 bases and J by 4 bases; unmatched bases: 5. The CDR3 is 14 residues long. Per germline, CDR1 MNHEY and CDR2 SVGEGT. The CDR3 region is CASSYGTALYEQYF. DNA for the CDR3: TGTGCCAGCAGTTACGGGACAGCCCTATACGAGCAGTACTTC.

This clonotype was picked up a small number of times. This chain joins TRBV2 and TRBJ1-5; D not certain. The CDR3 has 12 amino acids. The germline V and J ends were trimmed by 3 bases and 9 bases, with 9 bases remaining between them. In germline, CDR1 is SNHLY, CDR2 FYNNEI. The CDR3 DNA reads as TGTGCCAGCAGTGACGCAGGATTGCCCCAGCATTTT. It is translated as CASSDAGLPQHF.

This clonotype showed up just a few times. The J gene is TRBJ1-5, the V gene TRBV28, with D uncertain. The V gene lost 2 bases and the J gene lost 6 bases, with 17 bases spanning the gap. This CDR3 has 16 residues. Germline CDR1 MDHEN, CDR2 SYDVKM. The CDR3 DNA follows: TGTGCCAGCAGTTTAGCGTACCGAGGGAGGTTTCAGCCCCAGCATTTT. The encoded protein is CASSLAYRGRFQPQHF.

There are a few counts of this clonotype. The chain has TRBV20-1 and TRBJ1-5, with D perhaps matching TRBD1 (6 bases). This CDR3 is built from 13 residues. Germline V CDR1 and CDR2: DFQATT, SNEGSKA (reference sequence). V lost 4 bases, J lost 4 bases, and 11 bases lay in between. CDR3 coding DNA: TGCAGTGCTATAACAGGGCGGAATCAGCCCCAGCATTTT. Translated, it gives CSAITGRNQPQHF.

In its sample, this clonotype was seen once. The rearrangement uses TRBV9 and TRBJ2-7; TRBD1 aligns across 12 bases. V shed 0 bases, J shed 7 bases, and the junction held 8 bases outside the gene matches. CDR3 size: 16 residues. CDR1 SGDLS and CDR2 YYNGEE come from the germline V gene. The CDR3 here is CASSVDVGQGAREQYF. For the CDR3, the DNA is TGTGCCAGCAGCGTAGACGTGGGACAGGGGGCGAGGGAGCAGTACTTC.

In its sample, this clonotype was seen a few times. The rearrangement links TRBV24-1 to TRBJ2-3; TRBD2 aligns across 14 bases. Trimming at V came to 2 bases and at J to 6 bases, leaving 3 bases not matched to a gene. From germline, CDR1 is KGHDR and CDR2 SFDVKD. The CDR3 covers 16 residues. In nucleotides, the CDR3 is TGTGCCACCAGTGATTCGGGACTAGCGGGGGTGGATACGCAGTATTTT. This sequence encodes CATSDSGLAGVDTQYF.

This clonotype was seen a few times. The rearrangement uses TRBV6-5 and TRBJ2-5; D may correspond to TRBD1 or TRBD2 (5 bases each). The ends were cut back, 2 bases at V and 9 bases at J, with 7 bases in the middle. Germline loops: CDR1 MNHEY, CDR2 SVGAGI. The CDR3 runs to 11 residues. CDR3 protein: CASSYMGAQYF. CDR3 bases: TGTGCCAGCAGTTACATGGGGGCCCAGTACTTC.

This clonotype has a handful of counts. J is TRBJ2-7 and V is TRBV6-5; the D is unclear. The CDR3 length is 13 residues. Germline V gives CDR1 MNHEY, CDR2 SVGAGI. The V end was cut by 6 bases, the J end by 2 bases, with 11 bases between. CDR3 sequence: CASRSNGPYEQYF. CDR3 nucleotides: TGTGCCAGCAGGAGTAACGGTCCCTACGAGCAGTACTTC.

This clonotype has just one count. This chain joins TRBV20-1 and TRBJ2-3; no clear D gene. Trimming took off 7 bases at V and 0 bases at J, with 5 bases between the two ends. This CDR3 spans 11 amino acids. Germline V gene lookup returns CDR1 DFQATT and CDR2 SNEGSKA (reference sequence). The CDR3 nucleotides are TGCAGTGGGTATAGCACAGATACGCAGTATTTT. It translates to CSGYSTDTQYF.

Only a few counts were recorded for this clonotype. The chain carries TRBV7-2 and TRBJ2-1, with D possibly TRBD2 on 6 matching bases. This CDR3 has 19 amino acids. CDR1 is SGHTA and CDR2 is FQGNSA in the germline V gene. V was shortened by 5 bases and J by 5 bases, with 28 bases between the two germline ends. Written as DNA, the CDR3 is TGTGCCAGCAGCCCCGCCATACGGTTTAGCGGTGCCTTCAACAATGAGCAGTTCTTC. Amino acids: CASSPAIRFSGAFNNEQFF.

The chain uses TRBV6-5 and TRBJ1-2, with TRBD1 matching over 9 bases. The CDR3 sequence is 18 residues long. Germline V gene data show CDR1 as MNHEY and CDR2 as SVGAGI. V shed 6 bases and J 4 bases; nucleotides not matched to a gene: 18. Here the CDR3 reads CASRPGQGLRAIVYGYTF. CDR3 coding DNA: TGTGCCAGCAGACCGGGACAGGGCCTACGCGCCATAGTCTATGGCTACACCTTC.

CDR3 sequence (DNA): TGTGCCAGCAGTGCGCTGGAAGGGGGGGATCCGGGGAATGAGCAGTTCTTC. Translated: CASSALEGGDPGNEQFF. V is TRBV28 and J is TRBJ2-1, with D possibly TRBD2 on 7 matching bases. The V gene lost 5 bases and the J gene lost 7 bases, with 24 bases spanning the gap. This CDR3 is built from 17 residues. The germline CDR1 and CDR2 sequences are MDHEN and SYDVKM.

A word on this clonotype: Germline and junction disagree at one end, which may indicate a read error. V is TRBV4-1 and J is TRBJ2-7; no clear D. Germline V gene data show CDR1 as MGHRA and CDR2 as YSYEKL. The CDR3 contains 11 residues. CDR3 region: CASSHEYEQYF. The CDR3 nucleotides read TGTGCCAGCAGCCACGAATACGAGCAGTACTTC.

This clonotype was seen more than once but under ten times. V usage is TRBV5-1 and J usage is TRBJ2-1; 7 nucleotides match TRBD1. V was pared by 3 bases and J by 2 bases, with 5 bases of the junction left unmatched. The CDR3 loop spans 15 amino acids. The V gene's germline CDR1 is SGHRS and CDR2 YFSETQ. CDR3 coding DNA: TGCGCCAGCAGCTCCGACAGGGTAACCTACAATGAGCAGTTCTTC. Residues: CASSSDRVTYNEQFF.

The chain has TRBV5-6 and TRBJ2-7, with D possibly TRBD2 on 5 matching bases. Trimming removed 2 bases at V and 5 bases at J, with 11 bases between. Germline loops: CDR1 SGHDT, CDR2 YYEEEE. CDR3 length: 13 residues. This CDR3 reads CASSLEGANEQYF. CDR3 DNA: TGTGCCAGCAGCTTAGAGGGAGCCAACGAGCAGTACTTC.

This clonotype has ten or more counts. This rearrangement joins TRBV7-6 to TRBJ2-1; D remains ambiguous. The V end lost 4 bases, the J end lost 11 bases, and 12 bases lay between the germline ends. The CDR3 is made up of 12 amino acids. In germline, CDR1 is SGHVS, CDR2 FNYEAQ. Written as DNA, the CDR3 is TGTGCCAGCAGCTCCCCTAGAGGAAAGCAGTTCTTC. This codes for CASSSPRGKQFF.

Written as DNA, the CDR3 is TGTGCCACCAGTGCCCCGAAAAGGGAGGAAAAAGAGACCCAGTACTTC. Translating it yields CATSAPKREEKETQYF. The chain carries TRBV24-1 and TRBJ2-5; possible D gene TRBD2, 6 bases. The germline V gene encodes CDR1 KGHDR and CDR2 SFDVKD. V was cut by 5 bases and J by 3 bases, with 18 bases left in between. The CDR3 length is 16 residues.

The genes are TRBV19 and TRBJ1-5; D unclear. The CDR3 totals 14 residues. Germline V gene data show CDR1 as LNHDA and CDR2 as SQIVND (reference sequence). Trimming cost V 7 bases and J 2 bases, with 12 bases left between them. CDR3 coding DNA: TGTGCCAGTACCGTCGAATGGGGCAATCAGCCCCAGCATTTT. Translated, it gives CASTVEWGNQPQHF.

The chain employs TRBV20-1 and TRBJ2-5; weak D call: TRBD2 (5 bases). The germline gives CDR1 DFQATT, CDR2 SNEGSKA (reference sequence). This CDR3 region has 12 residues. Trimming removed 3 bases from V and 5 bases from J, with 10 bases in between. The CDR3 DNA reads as TGCAGTGCTAGTCTGGGAGTCGAGACCCAGTACTTC. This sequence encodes CSASLGVETQYF.

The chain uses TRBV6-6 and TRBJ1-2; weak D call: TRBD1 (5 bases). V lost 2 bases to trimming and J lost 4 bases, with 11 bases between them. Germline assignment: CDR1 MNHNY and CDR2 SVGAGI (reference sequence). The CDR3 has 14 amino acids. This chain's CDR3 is CASSYPQGTYGYTF. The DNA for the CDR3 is TGTGCCAGCAGTTACCCCCAGGGAACCTATGGCTACACCTTC.